The text below deals with one T cell receptor (beta chain). Its antigen is still unknown. Nothing much larger sits one base from this clone, and base qualities are not available. TCRbeta CDR3 regions were amplified from genomic DNA using the immunoSEQ Assay, a bias-controlled multiplex PCR. The authors' pipeline ran thus. Nucleated cell counts per sample were estimated from amplification of reference gene primers within the assay. To quantify the absolute abundance of each unique TCRbeta CDR3 rearrangement, sequence reads were collapsed and filtered. Productive Simpson clonality was computed per sample as the square root of Simpson's diversity index over productive rearrangements. Entries here come from immuneACCESS through TCRdb and include only in-frame sequences with V and J called. Some clones fail to appear in such tables; in the studies checked, an unresolved V gene covers under half of the shortfall, and the cause of the remainder is unknown. That table supplies the V and J calls and clone size; D and trimming were determined from the DNA. Within this sample are over 250,000 clones, with about 85% of them counted one time only. Of the sample, roughly 15% falls within the top ten clones.

Measured from the cysteine to the phenylalanine, the CDR3 is 14 residues long. Just the 42-base CDR3 DNA is kept, in frame starting at base 1. The germline ends are 15 bases apart after V is trimmed by 6 bases and J by 3 bases. The germline V gene (reference sequence) provides CDR1 MNHNY and CDR2 SVGAGI. Each collaborating institution followed its own protocols to collect whole blood in K2EDTA tubes. Collaborator samples were shipped for TCRbeta analysis as frozen whole blood, isolated PBMCs, or DNA extracted from either sample type. This specimen comes from a study of blood T cell repertoires in COVID-19 (TCRdb year 2020). About the study as a whole: Collaborator samples came from the United States, Italy and Spain and covered acute and convalescent phases of COVID-19. Samples came from the ongoing ImmuneRACE study (first 160 participants) plus 1,254 subjects from 6 global collaborators. The repertoires were released in a freely available public database intended as a resource for research on the immune response to SARS-CoV-2. HLA class I and class II types, where available, came from metadata supplied by the sample provider rather than from assay-based typing. Sample metadata almost always included a de-identified subject ID, COVID-19 status, age in years and sex. Deeply sampled blood TCRbeta repertoires from subjects exposed to, actively infected with, or recovered from COVID-19 were included in the dataset. The prospective study material was composed of cDNA or gDNA derived from T cells, B-cell-depleted T cells, or PBMCs. What the research found in general, with its limitations: The quantity of clinical and demographic metadata differed by source and by participant and was supplied without curation.

The rearrangement joined TRBV6-6 to TRBJ2-7, and TRBD1 may be the D gene, going by 5 matching bases. The sequenced sample was peripheral blood. This clonotype originated in a human donor in a cohort sampled during active COVID-19. The DNA sequence is as follows: TGTGCCAGCAGACCAACAGGAATCCTCTACGAGCAGTACTTC. This is translated as CASRPTGILYEQYF.